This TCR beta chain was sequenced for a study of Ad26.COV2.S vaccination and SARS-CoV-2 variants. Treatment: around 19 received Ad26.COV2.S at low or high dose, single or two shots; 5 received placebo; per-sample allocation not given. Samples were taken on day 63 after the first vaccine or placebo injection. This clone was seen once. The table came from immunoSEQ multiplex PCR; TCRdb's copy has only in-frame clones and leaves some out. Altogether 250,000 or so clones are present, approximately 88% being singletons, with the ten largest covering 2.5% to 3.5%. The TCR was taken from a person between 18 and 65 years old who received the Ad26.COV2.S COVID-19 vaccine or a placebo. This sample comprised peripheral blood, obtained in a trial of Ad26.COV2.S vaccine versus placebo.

As DNA, the CDR3 is TGTGCCAGCAGCAGAACAGGTTGGACCGGGGAGCTGTTTTTT. Its protein is CASSRTGWTGELFF. This rearrangement joins TRBV25-1 to TRBJ2-2; TRBD1 is a possible D gene (5 bases). The germline CDR1 and CDR2 sequences are MGHDK and SYGVNS. The V and J ends lost 6 bases and 5 bases respectively, with 13 bases between them. This CDR3 has 14 amino acids.